These 3 T cell receptor beta chains were all obtained from the same sample, sequenced in a study of T cell clonotyping in hematopoietic cell transplantation. The protocol was immunoSEQ multiplex PCR, while the TCRdb copy is restricted to in-frame clones and leaves out a portion. The sample shows 35,000 to 45,000 clones, less than 95% of them seen only once. The sample was peripheral blood mononuclear cells. The receptors shown here come from a woman aged 45-60 years in good health. Some clones in this sample may be carry-over from other donors' samples.

The J gene is TRBJ2-3, the V gene TRBV19; TRBD1 matches at 9 bases. The CDR3 is 13 residues long. Germline CDR1 is LNHDA and CDR2 is SQIVND (reference sequence). V shed 6 bases and J 6 bases; nucleotides not matched to a gene: 4. The DNA for the CDR3 is TGTGCCAGTAGCGCGGGACAGGGCGATACGCAGTATTTT. Translated: CASSAGQGDTQYF. Full variable domain (outside the CDR3, taken from reference TRBV19 and TRBJ2-3): DGGITQSPKYLFRKEGQNVTLSCEQNLNHDAMYWYRQDPGQGLRLIYYSQIVNDFQKGDIAEGYSVSREKKESFPLTVTSAQKNPTAFYLCASSAGQGDTQYFGPGTRLTVL.

This clone was picked up a small number of times. This chain joins TRBV2 and TRBJ1-5; D ambiguous. Germline CDR1 is SNHLY and CDR2 is FYNNEI. Trimming took off 6 bases at V and 8 bases at J, with 17 bases between the two ends. The CDR3 consists of 14 residues. CDR3 amino acids: CASSRTPGLEPQHF. The CDR3 DNA reads TGTGCCAGCAGCCGAACACCGGGATTGGAGCCCCAGCATTTT.

The rearrangement joins TRBV5-1 to TRBJ2-5, with D hard to call. CDR1 is SGHRS and CDR2 is YFSETQ in the germline V gene. The CDR3 runs 15 residues. V lost 1 base to trimming and J lost 0 bases, with 10 bases between them. The CDR3 region has the DNA TGCGCCAGCAGCTTGAATGGTGGACACCAAGAGACCCAGTACTTC. Its protein is CASSLNGGHQETQYF.